This T cell receptor (beta chain) came from a study of cytomegalovirus exposure and HLA in healthy donors. At the level of the study: About 85 million unique TCRs from HLA-typed donors were held in an early release of data. Broader study findings: Per published accounts, TCR beta sequences correctly predicted the HLA-A and HLA-B alleles of most subjects. Further analysis was carried out later, and it showed several of the most significant clusters appearing linked to common viral pathogens. A later analysis found TCR association rates differed by HLA locus, highest for DRB1 and lowest for HLA-C.

Notes on this clone: The antigen is undetermined.

With 60 Vbeta and 13 Jbeta primers, the PCR was carried out. The table came from immunoSEQ multiplex PCR; TCRdb's copy has only in-frame clones and leaves some out. The repertoire has about 170,000 clones, approximately 78% of them found once; the top ten carry approximately 1%. V trimming: 3 bases; J trimming: 4 bases; junction bases outside the gene matches: 9. The CDR3 runs to 15 residues. The germline V gene has CDR1 SGHDT and CDR2 YYEEEE. What was sequenced was PBMCs. The chain recombines TRBV5-6 with TRBJ1-2, with 7 bases identical to TRBD1. The clonotype was recovered from a girl under 10 years old in good health and CMV-seropositive. CDR3 loop: CASSSIDRVAYGYTF. For the CDR3, the DNA is TGTGCCAGCAGCTCCATCGACAGGGTCGCCTATGGCTACACCTTC.